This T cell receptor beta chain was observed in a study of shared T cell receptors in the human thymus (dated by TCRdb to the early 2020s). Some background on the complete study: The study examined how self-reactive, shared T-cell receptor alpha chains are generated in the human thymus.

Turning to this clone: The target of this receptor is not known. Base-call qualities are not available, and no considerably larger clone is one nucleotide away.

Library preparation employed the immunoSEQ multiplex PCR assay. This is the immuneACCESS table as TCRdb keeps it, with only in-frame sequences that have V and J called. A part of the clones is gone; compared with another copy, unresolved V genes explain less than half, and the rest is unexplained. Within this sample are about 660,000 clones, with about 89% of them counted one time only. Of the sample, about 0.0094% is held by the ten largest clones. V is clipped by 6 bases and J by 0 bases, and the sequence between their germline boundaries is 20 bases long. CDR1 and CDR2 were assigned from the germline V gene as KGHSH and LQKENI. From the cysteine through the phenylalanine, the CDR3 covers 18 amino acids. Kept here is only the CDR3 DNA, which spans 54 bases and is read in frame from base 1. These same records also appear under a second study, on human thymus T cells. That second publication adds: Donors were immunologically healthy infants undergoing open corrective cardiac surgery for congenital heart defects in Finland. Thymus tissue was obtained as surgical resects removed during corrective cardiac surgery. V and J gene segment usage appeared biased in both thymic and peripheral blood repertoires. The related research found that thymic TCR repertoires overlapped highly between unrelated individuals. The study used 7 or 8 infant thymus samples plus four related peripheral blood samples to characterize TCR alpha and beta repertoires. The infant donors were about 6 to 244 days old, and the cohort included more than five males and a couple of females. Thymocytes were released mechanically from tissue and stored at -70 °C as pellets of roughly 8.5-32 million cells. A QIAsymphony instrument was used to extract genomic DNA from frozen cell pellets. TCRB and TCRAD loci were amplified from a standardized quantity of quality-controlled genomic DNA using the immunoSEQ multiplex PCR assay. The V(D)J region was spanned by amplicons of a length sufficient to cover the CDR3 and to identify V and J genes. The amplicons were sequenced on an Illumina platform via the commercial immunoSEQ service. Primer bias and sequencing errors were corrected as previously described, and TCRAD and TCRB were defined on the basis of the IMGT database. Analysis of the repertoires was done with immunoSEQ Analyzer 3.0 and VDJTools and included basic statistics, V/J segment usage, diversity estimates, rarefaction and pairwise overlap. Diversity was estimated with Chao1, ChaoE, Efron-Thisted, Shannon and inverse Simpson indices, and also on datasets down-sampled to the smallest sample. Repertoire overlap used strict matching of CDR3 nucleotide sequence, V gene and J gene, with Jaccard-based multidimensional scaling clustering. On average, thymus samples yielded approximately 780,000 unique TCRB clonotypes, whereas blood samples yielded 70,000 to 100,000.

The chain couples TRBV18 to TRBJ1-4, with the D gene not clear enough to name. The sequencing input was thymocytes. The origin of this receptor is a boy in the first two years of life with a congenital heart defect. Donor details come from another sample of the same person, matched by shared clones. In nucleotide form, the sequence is TGTGCCAGCTCTCCAAGCCGGGAAGAATTTGCAACTAATGAAAAACTGTTTTTT. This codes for CASSPSREEFATNEKLFF.